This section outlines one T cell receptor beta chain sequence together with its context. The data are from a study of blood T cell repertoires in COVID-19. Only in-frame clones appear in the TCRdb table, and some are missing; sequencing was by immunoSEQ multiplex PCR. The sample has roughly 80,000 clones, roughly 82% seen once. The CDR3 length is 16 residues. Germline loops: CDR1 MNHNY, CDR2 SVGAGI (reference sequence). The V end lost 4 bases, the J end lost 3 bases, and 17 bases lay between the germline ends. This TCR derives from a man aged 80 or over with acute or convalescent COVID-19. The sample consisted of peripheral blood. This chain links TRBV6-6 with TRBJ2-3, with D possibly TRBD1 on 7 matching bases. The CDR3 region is CASSSDRAGGTDTQYF. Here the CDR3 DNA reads TGTGCCAGCAGTTCAGACAGGGCTGGGGGGACAGATACGCAGTATTTT.